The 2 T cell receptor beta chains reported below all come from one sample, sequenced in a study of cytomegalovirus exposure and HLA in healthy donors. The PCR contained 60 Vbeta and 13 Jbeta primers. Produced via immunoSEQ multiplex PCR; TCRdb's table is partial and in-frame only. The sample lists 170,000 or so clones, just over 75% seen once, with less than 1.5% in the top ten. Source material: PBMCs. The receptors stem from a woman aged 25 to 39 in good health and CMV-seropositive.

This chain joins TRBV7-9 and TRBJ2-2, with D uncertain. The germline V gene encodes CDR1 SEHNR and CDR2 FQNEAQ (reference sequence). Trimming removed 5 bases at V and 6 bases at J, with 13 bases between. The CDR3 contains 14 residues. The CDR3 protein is CASSQRVAAGELFF. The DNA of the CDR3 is TGTGCCAGCAGCCAACGGGTAGCTGCCGGGGAGCTGTTTTTT. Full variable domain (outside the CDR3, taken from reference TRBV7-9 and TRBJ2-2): DTGVSQNPRHKITKRGQNVTFRCDPISEHNRLYWYRQTLGQGPEFLTYFQNEAQLEKSRLLSDRFSAERPKGSFSTLEIQRTEQGDSAMYLCASSQRVAAGELFFGEGSRLTVL.

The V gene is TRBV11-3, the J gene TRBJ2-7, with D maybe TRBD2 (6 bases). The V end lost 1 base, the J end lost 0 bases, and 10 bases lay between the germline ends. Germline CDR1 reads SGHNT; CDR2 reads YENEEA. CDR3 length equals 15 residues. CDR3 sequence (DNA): TGTGCCAGCAGCTTAGGGCGGGAAAGCTCCTACGAGCAGTACTTC. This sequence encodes CASSLGRESSYEQYF.